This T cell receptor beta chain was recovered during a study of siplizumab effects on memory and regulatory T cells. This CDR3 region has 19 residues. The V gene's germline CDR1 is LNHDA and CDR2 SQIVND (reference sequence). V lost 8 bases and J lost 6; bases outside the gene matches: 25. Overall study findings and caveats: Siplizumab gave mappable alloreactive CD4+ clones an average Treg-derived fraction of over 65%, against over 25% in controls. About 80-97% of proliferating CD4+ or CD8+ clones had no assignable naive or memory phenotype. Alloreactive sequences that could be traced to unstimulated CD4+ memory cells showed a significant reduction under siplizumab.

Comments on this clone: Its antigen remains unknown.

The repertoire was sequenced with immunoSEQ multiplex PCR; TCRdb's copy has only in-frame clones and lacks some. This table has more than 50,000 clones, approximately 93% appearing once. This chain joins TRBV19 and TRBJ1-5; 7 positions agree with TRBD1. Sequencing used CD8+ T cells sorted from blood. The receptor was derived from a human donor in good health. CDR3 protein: CASASPVGPKGTVGQPQHF. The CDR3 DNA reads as TGTGCCAGTGCTTCTCCCGTGGGGCCTAAAGGGACAGTCGGTCAGCCCCAGCATTTT.